The subject of this entry is one T cell receptor beta chain. Unique molecular identifiers featured in how the TCRbeta library was prepared. Using its own MiXCR run on the PCR reads, TCRdb lists one record per CDR3 protein. The sample shows about 610,000 distinct CDR3 sequences, 8% to 11% of them seen only once. These data originate in a study of T-cell reconstitution after alpha-beta-depleted transplantation in children. The receptor was derived from a human donor who donated a stem cell graft to a child with acute myeloid leukemia. Here the sequenced sample was PBMCs from the stem cell graft donor, taken from the stem cell graft.

The CDR3: CASSPDRVGSQYF. Here the CDR3 DNA reads TGTGCCAGCAGCCCAGACAGGGTGGGAAGCCAGTACTTC. The chain has TRBV7-6 and TRBJ2-5; 7 bases are shared with TRBD1. V shed 5 bases and J 10 bases; nucleotides not matched to a gene: 10. This CDR3 spans 13 amino acids. The germline V gene encodes CDR1 SGHVS and CDR2 FNYEAQ.